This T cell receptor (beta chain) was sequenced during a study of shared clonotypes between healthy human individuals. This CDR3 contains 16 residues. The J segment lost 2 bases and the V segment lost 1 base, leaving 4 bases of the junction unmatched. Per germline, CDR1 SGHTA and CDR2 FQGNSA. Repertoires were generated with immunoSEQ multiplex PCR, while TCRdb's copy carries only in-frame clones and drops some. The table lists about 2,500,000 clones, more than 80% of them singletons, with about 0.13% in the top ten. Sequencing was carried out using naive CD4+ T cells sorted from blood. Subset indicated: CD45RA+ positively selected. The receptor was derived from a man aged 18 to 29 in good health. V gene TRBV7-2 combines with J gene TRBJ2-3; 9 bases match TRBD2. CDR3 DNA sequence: TGTGCCAGCAGCTTAGAAAGCGGGAGGCTCACAGATACGCAGTATTTT. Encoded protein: CASSLESGRLTDTQYF.